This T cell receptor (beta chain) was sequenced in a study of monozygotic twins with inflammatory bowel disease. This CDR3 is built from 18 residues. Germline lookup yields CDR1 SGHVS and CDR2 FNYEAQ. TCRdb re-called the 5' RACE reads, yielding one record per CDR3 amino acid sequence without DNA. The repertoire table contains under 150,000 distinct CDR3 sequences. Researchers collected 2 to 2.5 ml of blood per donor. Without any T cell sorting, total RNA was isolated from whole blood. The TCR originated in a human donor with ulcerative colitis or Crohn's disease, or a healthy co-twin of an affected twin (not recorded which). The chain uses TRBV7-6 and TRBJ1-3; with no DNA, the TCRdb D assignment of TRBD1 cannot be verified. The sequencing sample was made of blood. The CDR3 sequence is CASSARTGRWGTGNTIYF.